The 5 T cell receptor beta chains below all came from one sample that was sequenced in a study of HIV-infected children after antiretroviral therapy interruption. Treatment given: PENTA 11 planned treatment interruption arm or continuous ART arm. The TCR library was built from RNA with a 3' RACE protocol and unique molecular identifiers. TCRdb reprocessed the 3' RACE reads via MiXCR and lists one record per CDR3 protein. The repertoire holds more than 85,000 distinct CDR3 sequences, approximately 6.9% seen once, with 0.85% to 1.3% in the top ten. The starting material was CD45RA+ CD4+ T cells from PBMCs, pooled from several time points, obtained from a donor given antiretroviral therapy, either interrupted or continuous. Subset here: naive CD4+ CD45RA+ CD45RO- T cells. The receptors originated from a pool of human donors with HIV.

In this sample, this clonotype turned up many times. The chain uses TRBV28 and TRBJ2-1; D gene ambiguous. The CDR3 consists of 14 residues. V lost 5 bases to trimming and J lost 11 bases, with 19 bases between them. CDR1 and CDR2 from the germline V gene are MDHEN and SYDVKM. The CDR3: CASSLSWARGKQFF. The CDR3, as DNA: TGTGCCAGCAGTCTGTCTTGGGCCCGCGGAAAGCAGTTCTTC.

This clonotype has only a few counts. The J gene is TRBJ2-7, the V gene TRBV27; D assignment may be TRBD1 or TRBD2 (5 bases each). The germline V and J ends were trimmed by 2 bases and 0 bases, with 11 bases remaining between them. There are 15 residues in the CDR3. In germline, CDR1 is MNHEY, CDR2 SMNVEV (reference sequence). DNA for the CDR3: TGTGCCAGCAGTTTAAGGGGACCCCCCTCCTACGAGCAGTACTTC. Translated: CASSLRGPPSYEQYF.

This clonotype was counted ten times or more. The V and J genes are TRBV12-3 or TRBV12-4 and TRBJ2-2; the D gene is possibly TRBD1 (6 bases). The V end lost 3 bases, the J end lost 5 bases, and 13 bases lay between the germline ends. This CDR3 is 15 amino acids long. This CDR3 is CASSLSVGGTGELFF. The CDR3 DNA reads TGTGCCAGCAGTTTGAGCGTAGGGGGAACCGGGGAGCTGTTTTTT.

This chain joins TRBV7-9 and TRBJ1-2; D is perhaps TRBD1 (5 bases). V dropped 5 bases and J dropped 3 bases, with 25 bases sitting between them. The CDR3 is 18 residues long. Looked up from germline, CDR1 is SEHNR and CDR2 is FQNEAQ (reference sequence). The CDR3 coding sequence is TGTGCCAGCAGCCAATATGAAGCGGACATTCATGGGGACTATGGCTACACCTTC. Translating gives CASSQYEADIHGDYGYTF.

This clonotype appeared many times. The chain employs TRBV7-6 and TRBJ2-5, with 11 bases aligning to TRBD2. This CDR3 is 15 amino acids long. Per the germline V gene, CDR1 is SGHVS and CDR2 is FNYEAQ. V dropped 2 bases and J dropped 5; count of bases not matched to a gene: 4. CDR3 in amino acids: CASSLLAGGPETQYF. The CDR3 DNA sequence: TGTGCCAGCAGCTTATTAGCGGGAGGGCCGGAGACCCAGTACTTC. The complete variable domain, with remaining parts taken from reference TRBV7-6 and TRBJ2-5, reads GAGVSQSPRYKVTKRGQDVALRCDPISGHVSLYWYRQALGQGPEFLTYFNYEAQQDKSGLPNDRFSAERPEGSISTLTIQRTEQRDSAMYRCASSLLAGGPETQYFGPGTRLLVL.